A selection of T cell receptor beta chains follows, all from one sample in a study of T cell repertoires in cytomegalovirus infection. Via MiXCR, TCRdb re-called the reads, giving one row per CDR3 protein. The table lists about 740,000 distinct CDR3 sequences, approximately 34% of them singletons, with around 2.8% in the top ten. The sample consisted of PBMCs. The receptor source for this set is a human donor in good health (CMV status not recorded). Some clones in this sample may be carry-over from other donors' samples. Each CDR3 is given with its conserved first and last residue. Clone size is given for some rows only: seen once, a few or many times, or a class if the clone is expanded.

CDR3aa	v_gene	abundance
CASSSQLTVFNSPLHF	TRBV11-2	-
CASSPQGDQYF	TRBV2	-
CASSGVYTEAFF	TRBV28	once
CATKLLAGGKETQYF	TRBV15	-
CASSPTGVAGGYTF	TRBV7-9	many
CASSQRTGRGATEAFF	TRBV27	few
CATSRGVGGQETQYF	TRBV15	few
CASSPKSVAMNTEAFF	TRBV25-1	-
CASSLVGGRRLVGSPLHF	TRBV7-2	-
CSVRADRGNEKLFF	TRBV29-1	-
CASCKESHEQYF	TRBV7-9	few
CASSQGVSLNQPQHF	TRBV3-1	-
CASAQGAKGPQHF	TRBV12-5	-
CASSDGSTDTQYF	TRBV6-4	-
CASSWTYNEKLFF	TRBV19	-
CASSQPGQGAHVTF	TRBV4-1	few
CASSVEGDTQYF	TRBV9	-
CASSLRPDRVDEQFF	TRBV5-5	-
CASSLDFGTYTTDTQYF	TRBV11-2	few
CASKWGPSNAEAFF	TRBV5-6	few
CASRGGGTPAMNEQFF	TRBV7-9	many
CASSGRVNTEAFF	TRBV7-3	many
CAISEMDLAGAGETQYF	TRBV10-3	-
CASSLSGGLQPQHF	TRBV28	many
CASSTDGRLNTEAFF	TRBV6-8	-